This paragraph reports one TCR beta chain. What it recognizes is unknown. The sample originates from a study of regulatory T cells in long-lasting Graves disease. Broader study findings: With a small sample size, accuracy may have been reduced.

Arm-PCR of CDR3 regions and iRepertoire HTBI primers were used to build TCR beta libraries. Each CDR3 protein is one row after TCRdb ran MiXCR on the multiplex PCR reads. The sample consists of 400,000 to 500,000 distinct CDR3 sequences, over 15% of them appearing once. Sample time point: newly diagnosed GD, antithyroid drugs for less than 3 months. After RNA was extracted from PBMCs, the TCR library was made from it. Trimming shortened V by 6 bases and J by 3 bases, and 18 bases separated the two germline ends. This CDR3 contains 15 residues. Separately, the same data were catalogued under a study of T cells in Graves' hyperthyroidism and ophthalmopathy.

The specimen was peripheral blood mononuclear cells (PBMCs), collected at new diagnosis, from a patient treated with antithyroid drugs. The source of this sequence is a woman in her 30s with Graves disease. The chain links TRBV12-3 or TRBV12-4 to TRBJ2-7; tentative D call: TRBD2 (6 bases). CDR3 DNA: TGTGCCAGCAGCCCCGGTCCGGGGGTAAGCTACGAGCAGTACTTC. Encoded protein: CASSPGPGVSYEQYF.